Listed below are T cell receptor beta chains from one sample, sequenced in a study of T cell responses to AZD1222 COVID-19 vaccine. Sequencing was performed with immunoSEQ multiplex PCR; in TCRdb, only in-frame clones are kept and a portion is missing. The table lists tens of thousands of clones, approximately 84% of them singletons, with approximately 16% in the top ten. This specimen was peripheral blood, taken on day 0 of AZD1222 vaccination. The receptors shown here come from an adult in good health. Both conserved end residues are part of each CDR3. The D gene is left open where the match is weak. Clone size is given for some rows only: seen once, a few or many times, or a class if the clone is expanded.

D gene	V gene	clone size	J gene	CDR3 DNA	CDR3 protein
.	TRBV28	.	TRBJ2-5	TGTGCCAGCAGTTTTCAGTCCGCGACAGGCGGATGGGGGACCCAGTACTTC	CASSFQSATGGWGTQYF
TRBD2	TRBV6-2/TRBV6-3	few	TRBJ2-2	TGTGCCAGCAGTTTTCTCCCGGGACTAGAGTACACCGGGGAGCTGTTTTTT	CASSFLPGLEYTGELFF
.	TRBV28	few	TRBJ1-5	TGTGCCAGCAGTCAAAGGGCCAGCAATCAGCCCCAGCATTTT	CASSQRASNQPQHF
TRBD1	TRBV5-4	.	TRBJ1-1	TGTGCCAGCAGCTTGGGGGGGACAGGGAACACTGAAGCTTTCTTT	CASSLGGTGNTEAFF
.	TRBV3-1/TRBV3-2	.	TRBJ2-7	TGTGCCAGCAGCCAAGGGGGCATGGGTCCCTACGAGCAGTACTTC	CASSQGGMGPYEQYF
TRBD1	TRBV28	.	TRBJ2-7	TGTGCCAGCAGTTTTTGGGGACAGGGGGTCTCCTACGAGCAGTACTTC	CASSFWGQGVSYEQYF
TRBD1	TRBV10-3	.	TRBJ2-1	TGTGCCATCAGTGGGGACAGGGTCAATGAGCAGTTCTTC	CAISGDRVNEQFF
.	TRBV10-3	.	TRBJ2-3	TGTGCCATCAGTGACCCGGGGGTTGGGACAGATACGCAGTATTTT	CAISDPGVGTDTQYF
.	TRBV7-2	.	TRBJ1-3	TGTGCCAGCAGCTTAGCAGGGTCTGGAAACACCATATATTTT	CASSLAGSGNTIYF
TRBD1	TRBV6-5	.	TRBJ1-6	TGTGCCAGCAGTTACTCGGGACAGGGGTCACCCCTCCACTTT	CASSYSGQGSPLHF
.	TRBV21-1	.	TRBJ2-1	TGTGCCAGCACTCAAGGTGAGCGGGAGGATTATGAGCAGTTCTTC	CASTQGEREDYEQFF
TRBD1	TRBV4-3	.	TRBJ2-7	TGCGCCAGCAGCCAAGGCCCCGGGACAGGGATTCTTTACGAGCAGTACTTC	CASSQGPGTGILYEQYF
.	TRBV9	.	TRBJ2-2	TGTGCCAGCAGCGTAGGGAGCACCGGGGAGCTGTTTTTT	CASSVGSTGELFF
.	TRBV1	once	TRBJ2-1	TGCACCAGCAGCCTGCGACTAGCGGGAGGGCCATCCGTGAGCAATGAGCAGTTCTTC	CTSSLRLAGGPSVSNEQFF
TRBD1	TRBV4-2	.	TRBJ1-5	TGTGCCAGCAGCCAAGATGGGTACAGGGGAAGCAATCAGCCCCAGCATTTT	CASSQDGYRGSNQPQHF
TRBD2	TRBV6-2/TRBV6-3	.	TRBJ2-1	TGTGCCAGCAGTTCGGACCTAGCGGGAGGGGTTTACAATGAGCAGTTCTTC	CASSSDLAGGVYNEQFF
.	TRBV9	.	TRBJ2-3	TGTGCCAGCAGCGTAGAATCCGCAGGAGGGAGCACAGATACGCAGTATTTT	CASSVESAGGSTDTQYF
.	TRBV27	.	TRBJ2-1	TGTGCCAGCAAAATTTTAGCTGGGGATGAGCAGTTCTTC	CASKILAGDEQFF
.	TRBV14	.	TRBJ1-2	TGTGCCAGCAGCCAAGATCAAACGGTGGACCTCTATGGCTACACCTTC	CASSQDQTVDLYGYTF
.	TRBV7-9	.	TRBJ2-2	TGTGCCAGCAGCTTTTGGGGACACCTCACCGGGGAGCTGTTTTTT	CASSFWGHLTGELFF
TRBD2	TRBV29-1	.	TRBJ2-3	TGCAGCGTTTCCGGGACTAGCATGGGTACGCAGTATTTT	CSVSGTSMGTQYF
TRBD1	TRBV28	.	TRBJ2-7	TGTGCCACCACACGACAGGGAACTTCCTACGAGCAGTACTTC	CATTRQGTSYEQYF
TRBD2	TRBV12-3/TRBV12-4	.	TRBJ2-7	TGTGCCAGCAGTCCACGGACTAGCTACGAGCAGTACTTC	CASSPRTSYEQYF
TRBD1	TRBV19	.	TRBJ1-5	TGTGCCAGTAGCCCCCGGACAGGGCGCAATCAGCCCCAGCATTTT	CASSPRTGRNQPQHF
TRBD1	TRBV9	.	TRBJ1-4	TGTGCCAGCAGCGTAGGAGGGACAGGAACTAATGAAAAACTGTTTTTT	CASSVGGTGTNEKLFF
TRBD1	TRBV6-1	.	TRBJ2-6	TGTGCCAGCAGTGAACATGGGGGGACAGGTCCTACTTTC	CASSEHGGTGPTF
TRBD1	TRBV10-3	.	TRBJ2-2	TGTGCCAGCACCGGGACAGCGAACACCGGGGAGCTGTTTTTT	CASTGTANTGELFF
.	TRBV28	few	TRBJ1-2	TGTGCCAGCAGTTTATTTTCCTATACTGTTCGCCCGGGGTTCTATGGCTACACCTTC	CASSLFSYTVRPGFYGYTF
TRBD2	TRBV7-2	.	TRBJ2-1	TGTGCCAGCAGCTTAGCCCAACTAGCGGGATTTAACAATGAGCAGTTCTTC	CASSLAQLAGFNNEQFF
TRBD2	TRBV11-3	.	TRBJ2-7	TGTGCCAGCAGCTTAGTGTCCGGGACTAGCGGGAGAGGGGCTCCCTACGAGCAGTACTTC	CASSLVSGTSGRGAPYEQYF
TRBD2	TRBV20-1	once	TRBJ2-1	TGCAGTGCTAGTTCGGTAGCGGGAGTATACAATGAGCAGTTCTTC	CSASSVAGVYNEQFF
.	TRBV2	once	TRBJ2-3	TGTGCCAGCATCCTCGAGAGCACAGATACGCAGTATTTT	CASILESTDTQYF
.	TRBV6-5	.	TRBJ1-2	TGTGCCAGCAGTTACAGACAAACGGGAGGCTACACCTTC	CASSYRQTGGYTF
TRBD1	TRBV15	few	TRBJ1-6	TGTGCCACCAGCATGTTGACAGGGAAAAATTCACCCCTCCACTTT	CATSMLTGKNSPLHF
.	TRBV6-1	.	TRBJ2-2	TGTGCCAGCAGTGAAGGAATGTGGACGGGGAACACCGGGGAGCTGTTTTTT	CASSEGMWTGNTGELFF
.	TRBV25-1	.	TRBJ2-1	TGTGCCAGCAGCCCTACCAGGGCAGGGCGCAATGAGCAGTTCTTC	CASSPTRAGRNEQFF
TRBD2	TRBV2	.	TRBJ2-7	TGTGCCAGCAGGCGGGGGGGCGCGTCCTACGAGCAGTACTTC	CASRRGGASYEQYF
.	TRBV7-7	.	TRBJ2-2	TGTGCTAGCAGCTTAAGGTTGAACACCGGGGAGCTGTTTTTT	CASSLRLNTGELFF
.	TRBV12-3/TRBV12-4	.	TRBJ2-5	TGTGCCAGCAGTTTACAGGGTGCGACCCAGTACTTC	CASSLQGATQYF
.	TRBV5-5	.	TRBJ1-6	TGTGCCAGCAGCCGCGACTCACCCCTCCACTTT	CASSRDSPLHF
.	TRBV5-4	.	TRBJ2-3	TGTGCCAGCAGCCGAGTAGGGATTGGGACAGATACGCAGTATTTT	CASSRVGIGTDTQYF
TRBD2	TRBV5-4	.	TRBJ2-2	TGTGCCAGCAGCCCGGGACTAGCGGGAGATCGGACCGGGGAGCTGTTTTTT	CASSPGLAGDRTGELFF
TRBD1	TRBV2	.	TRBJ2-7	TGTGCCAGCAGTGAAGAGGGCAGGGGGCAACGCGAGCAGTACTTC	CASSEEGRGQREQYF
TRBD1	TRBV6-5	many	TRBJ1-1	TGTGCCAGCAGCCTTGACAGGGCCGGCCTGAGGATAGCTTTCTTT	CASSLDRAGLRIAFF
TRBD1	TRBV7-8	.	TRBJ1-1	TGTGCCAGCAGCCGACAGGGGGACACTGAAGCTTTCTTT	CASSRQGDTEAFF
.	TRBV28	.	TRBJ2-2	TGTGCCAGCAGTCGAAGGTTGGGGGGGCTAAGGACCGGGGAGCTGTTTTTT	CASSRRLGGLRTGELFF
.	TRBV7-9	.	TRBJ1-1	TGTGCCAGCAGCCCCACCGTACAGGGTTCGAACACTGAAGCTTTCTTT	CASSPTVQGSNTEAFF
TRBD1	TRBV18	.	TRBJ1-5	TGTGCCAGCTCACAGGACAGGAATCAGCCCCAGCATTTT	CASSQDRNQPQHF
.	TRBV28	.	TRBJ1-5	TGTGCCAGCAGTCCCCGGCCCCTGGGTCAGCCCCAGCATTTT	CASSPRPLGQPQHF
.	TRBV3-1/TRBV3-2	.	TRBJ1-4	TGTGCCAGCAGCCAGGGGGGGGGACTGTTTTTT	CASSQGGGLFF
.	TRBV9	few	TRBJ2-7	TGTGCCAGCAGCGTAGCTTCAGGGACCTACGAGCAGTACTTC	CASSVASGTYEQYF
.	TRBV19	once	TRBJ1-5	TGTGCCAGTAGATACGACGGCGGGCGCAATCAGCCCCAGCATTTT	CASRYDGGRNQPQHF
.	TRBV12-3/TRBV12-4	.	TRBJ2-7	TGTGCCAGCAGTTTACGGCTAGAATCCGAGCAGTACTTC	CASSLRLESEQYF
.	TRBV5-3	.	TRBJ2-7	TGTGCCAGAAGCTTACAGGGCAAGTACTTC	CARSLQGKYF
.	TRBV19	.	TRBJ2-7	TGTGCCAGTAGTACTCCAGGGCCCCTCCGGGTGGACGAGCAGTACTTC	CASSTPGPLRVDEQYF
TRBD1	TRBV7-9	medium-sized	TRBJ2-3	TGTGCCAGCAGCTCGGAACAGGGGGATACGCAGTATTTT	CASSSEQGDTQYF
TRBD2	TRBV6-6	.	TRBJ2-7	TGTGCCAGCACTCGACTAGCGGGAGTCCCCCTTGGATACGAGCAGTACTTC	CASTRLAGVPLGYEQYF
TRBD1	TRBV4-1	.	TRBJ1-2	TGCGCCAGCAGCCCTCTGTTCGACAGGGGAAATGGCTACACCTTC	CASSPLFDRGNGYTF
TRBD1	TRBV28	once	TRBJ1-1	TGTGCCAGCACTTTCTATGGGACAGGGGGAGAGAGATACGCTGAAGCTTTCTTT	CASTFYGTGGERYAEAFF
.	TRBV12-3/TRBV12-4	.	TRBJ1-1	TGTGCCAGCAGTTTAAGCGGTGACACTGAAGCTTTCTTT	CASSLSGDTEAFF